This is a list of T cell receptor beta chains from one sample in a study of neurological immune-mediated disorders. TCRdb re-called the 5' RACE reads with MiXCR, one entry per CDR3 protein. The sample lists about 36,000 distinct CDR3 sequences, over 9% occurring once. What was sequenced was PBMCs. Receptors were obtained from a woman aged 25 to 39 with HTLV-1-associated myelopathy (HAM/TSP). The CDR3 runs from the conserved cysteine through the conserved F or W. Each record gives: J gene, clone size, V gene, D gene, CDR3 protein, CDR3 DNA. A D gene is named only where the DNA matches it firmly. Expanded clones get a size class; other rows say once, few or many, or leave the size out.

J: TRBJ2-3
size: many
V: TRBV7-9
D: TRBD2
CDR3: CASSLGLAGSADTQYF
DNA: TGTGCCAGCAGCTTAGGCCTAGCGGGATCCGCAGATACGCAGTATTTT

J: TRBJ2-1
size: many
V: TRBV7-9
D: .
CDR3: CASSFDAARNEQFF
DNA: TGTGCCAGCAGCTTTGATGCTGCTCGGAATGAGCAGTTCTTC

J: TRBJ1-3
size: many
V: TRBV20-1
D: .
CDR3: CSARDARTGNTIYF
DNA: TGCAGTGCTAGAGACGCTCGAACTGGAAACACCATATATTTT

J: TRBJ2-1
size: many
V: TRBV27
D: .
CDR3: CASSPAGTPDLFF
DNA: TGTGCCAGCAGCCCTGCCGGGACCCCGGACTTGTTCTTC

J: TRBJ1-2
size: many
V: TRBV9
D: .
CDR3: CASSVGTNYGYTF
DNA: TGTGCCAGCAGCGTAGGCACTAACTATGGCTACACCTTC

J: TRBJ1-5
size: many
V: TRBV6-6
D: .
CDR3: CASSYPDSPQHF
DNA: TGTGCCAGCAGTTACCCCGACTCGCCCCAGCATTTT

J: TRBJ1-1
size: many
V: TRBV20-1
D: .
CDR3: CSHMRQGGDTEAFF
DNA: TGCAGCCACATGCGTCAGGGTGGCGACACTGAAGCTTTCTTT

J: TRBJ2-3
size: many
V: TRBV20-1
D: TRBD1
CDR3: CSAAQIQGPRDTQYF
DNA: TGCAGTGCCGCGCAAATACAGGGGCCGAGAGATACGCAGTATTTT

J: TRBJ1-2
size: many
V: TRBV20-1
D: .
CDR3: CSARGNGYTF
DNA: TGCAGTGCCCGGGGGAATGGCTACACCTTC

J: TRBJ1-5
size: many
V: TRBV5-1
D: TRBD1
CDR3: CASSLGTGPNQPQHF
DNA: TGCGCCAGCAGCTTGGGGACAGGCCCGAATCAGCCCCAGCATTTT

J: TRBJ1-2
size: many
V: TRBV6-5
D: .
CDR3: CASSLQGYGYTF
DNA: TGTGCCAGCAGTTTACAGGGCTATGGCTACACCTTC

J: TRBJ2-6
size: many
V: TRBV5-1
D: .
CDR3: CASSLDRVPGANVLTF
DNA: TGCGCCAGCAGCTTGGACAGGGTCCCTGGGGCCAACGTCCTGACTTTC

J: TRBJ2-2
size: few
V: TRBV6-5
D: TRBD2
CDR3: CASRLAWWLYLVNTGELFF
DNA: TGTGCCAGCAGACTAGCGTGGTGGCTTTATTTAGTGAACACCGGGGAGCTGTTTTTT

J: TRBJ1-5
size: many
V: TRBV20-1
D: .
CDR3: CSAFETANQPQHF
DNA: TGCAGTGCTTTCGAGACGGCAAATCAGCCCCAGCATTTT

J: TRBJ1-6
size: many
V: TRBV20-1
D: .
CDR3: CSARWGVHNSPLHF
DNA: TGCAGTGCTAGATGGGGGGTTCACAATTCACCCCTCCACTTT

J: TRBJ2-1
size: many
V: TRBV13
D: .
CDR3: CASSLGAGLNNEQFF
DNA: TGTGCCAGCAGCCTAGGGGCAGGGTTGAACAATGAGCAGTTCTTC

J: TRBJ2-1
size: many
V: TRBV20-1
D: TRBD1
CDR3: CSARDGTGLYPLFNNEQFF
DNA: TGCAGTGCTAGAGATGGGACAGGGCTCTACCCCTTATTTAACAATGAGCAGTTCTTC

J: TRBJ1-1
size: many
V: TRBV5-1
D: .
CDR3: CASSPGVSSEAFF
DNA: TGCGCCAGCAGCCCTGGAGTATCGTCTGAAGCTTTCTTT

J: TRBJ1-5
size: many
V: TRBV20-1
D: .
CDR3: CSASREDQPQHF
DNA: TGCAGTGCTAGCCGAGAAGATCAGCCCCAGCATTTT

J: TRBJ2-4
size: .
V: TRBV7-2
D: .
CDR3: CASSFYICSAREGGAKNIQYF
DNA: .

J: TRBJ1-6
size: many
V: TRBV7-2
D: .
CDR3: CASSLSVREHSPLHF
DNA: TGTGCCAGCAGCTTGAGTGTTAGGGAACATTCACCCCTCCACTTT

J: TRBJ2-7
size: many
V: TRBV5-1
D: .
CDR3: CASSLAAGGDEQYF
DNA: TGCGCCAGCAGCTTGGCGGCAGGCGGCGACGAGCAGTACTTC

J: TRBJ2-1
size: many
V: TRBV5-1
D: .
CDR3: CASSPMVMTTSSYNEQFF
DNA: TGCGCCAGCAGCCCAATGGTGATGACCACAAGCTCCTACAATGAGCAGTTCTTC

J: TRBJ2-1
size: many
V: TRBV5-1
D: TRBD1
CDR3: CASSERPGQGVVDEQFF
DNA: TGCGCCAGCAGCGAAAGACCGGGACAGGGCGTTGTGGATGAGCAGTTCTTC

J: TRBJ2-1
size: .
V: TRBV18
D: .
CDR3: CASSPQQAAEQFF
DNA: TGTGCCAGCTCCCCCCAGCAGGCTGCTGAGCAGTTCTTC

J: TRBJ2-1
size: many
V: TRBV20-1
D: TRBD2
CDR3: CSARDLAGGLLNEQFF
DNA: TGCAGTGCTAGAGATCTAGCGGGGGGCCTCCTCAATGAGCAGTTCTTC

J: TRBJ2-7
size: .
V: TRBV20-1
D: .
CDR3: CSDRVPPSPYEQYF
DNA: TGCAGTGATAGAGTACCACCATCCCCCTACGAGCAGTACTTC

J: TRBJ1-1
size: many
V: TRBV6-4
D: .
CDR3: CASSDGVTEAFF
DNA: TGTGCCAGCAGTGACGGGGTAACTGAAGCTTTCTTT

J: TRBJ1-1
size: many
V: TRBV29-1
D: .
CDR3: CSVEDPRGTEAFF
DNA: TGCAGCGTTGAAGATCCCAGAGGAACTGAAGCTTTCTTT

J: TRBJ2-7
size: many
V: TRBV20-1
D: .
CDR3: CSARGGRASSYEQYF
DNA: TGCAGTGCTAGAGGAGGTAGGGCTAGCTCCTACGAGCAGTACTTC

J: TRBJ2-6
size: .
V: TRBV5-1
D: .
CDR3: CASSLPGTGANVLTF
DNA: TGCGCCAGCAGCTTGCCCGGAACTGGGGCCAACGTCCTGACTTTC

J: TRBJ1-1
size: many
V: TRBV3-1
D: TRBD1
CDR3: CASRDGQGASEAFF
DNA: TGTGCCAGCAGAGACGGACAGGGGGCATCTGAAGCTTTCTTT

J: TRBJ2-1
size: many
V: TRBV5-1
D: TRBD2
CDR3: CASSFVIGGDNEQFF
DNA: TGCGCCAGCAGCTTCGTCATCGGGGGGGACAATGAGCAGTTCTTC

J: TRBJ2-7
size: many
V: TRBV5-5
D: .
CDR3: CASSLEGANSYEQYF
DNA: TGTGCCAGCAGCTTGGAAGGGGCAAACTCCTACGAGCAGTACTTC

J: TRBJ1-2
size: many
V: TRBV20-1
D: TRBD1
CDR3: CSASSGTGGYGYTF
DNA: TGCAGTGCTAGTTCCGGGACAGGGGGATATGGCTACACCTTC

J: TRBJ2-1
size: many
V: TRBV5-6
D: .
CDR3: CASSIDRYNEQFF
DNA: TGTGCCAGCAGCATCGACAGGTACAATGAGCAGTTCTTC

J: TRBJ1-5
size: medium-sized
V: TRBV7-2
D: .
CDR3: CASSLKNQPQHF
DNA: TGTGCCAGCAGCTTAAAAAATCAGCCCCAGCATTTT

J: TRBJ1-1
size: .
V: TRBV20-1
D: .
CDR3: CSARTWNANTEAFF
DNA: TGCAGTGCTAGAACATGGAACGCCAACACTGAAGCTTTCTTT

J: TRBJ2-7
size: many
V: TRBV12-3/TRBV12-4
D: .
CDR3: CASSLRQGLYEQYF
DNA: TGTGCCAGCAGTTTACGACAGGGACTTTACGAGCAGTACTTC

J: TRBJ2-3
size: many
V: TRBV20-1
D: .
CDR3: CSAARAGSTDTQYF
DNA: TGCAGTGCCGCCCGCGCGGGTAGCACAGATACGCAGTATTTT

J: TRBJ1-6
size: .
V: TRBV18
D: TRBD1
CDR3: CASSPQGAIGSPLHF
DNA: TGTGCCAGCTCACCACAGGGGGCGATTGGCTCACCCCTCCACTTT

J: TRBJ2-6
size: many
V: TRBV27
D: .
CDR3: CASGRGPNSGANVLTF
DNA: TGTGCCAGCGGACGCGGCCCGAACTCTGGGGCCAACGTCCTGACTTTC

J: TRBJ2-2
size: .
V: TRBV19
D: TRBD2
CDR3: CASRRGLAGGTGELFF
DNA: TGTGCCAGTAGGAGAGGACTAGCGGGGGGCACCGGGGAGCTGTTTTTT

J: TRBJ2-1
size: many
V: TRBV10-3
D: .
CDR3: CAISENRPGAGSGEQFF
DNA: TGTGCCATCAGTGAAAACCGCCCCGGCGCGGGGTCAGGTGAGCAGTTCTTC

J: TRBJ1-1
size: many
V: TRBV4-1
D: TRBD1
CDR3: CASSQVPGQGPAAQAFF
DNA: TGCGCCAGCAGCCAAGTCCCGGGACAGGGGCCGGCGGCCCAAGCTTTCTTT

J: TRBJ2-3
size: many
V: TRBV12-3/TRBV12-4
D: TRBD2
CDR3: CASSFSRGVTDTQYF
DNA: TGTGCCAGCAGTTTCTCCCGGGGGGTGACAGATACGCAGTATTTT

J: TRBJ2-7
size: many
V: TRBV5-4
D: .
CDR3: CASSSATQAYEQYF
DNA: TGTGCCAGCAGCAGTGCCACTCAAGCCTACGAGCAGTACTTC

J: TRBJ1-1
size: many
V: TRBV20-1
D: .
CDR3: CSARDPAAHTEAFF
DNA: TGCAGTGCTAGAGATCCGGCGGCACACACTGAAGCTTTCTTT

J: TRBJ2-1
size: many
V: TRBV20-1
D: TRBD1
CDR3: CSVPGQTYNEQFF
DNA: TGCAGTGTTCCGGGACAGACCTACAATGAGCAGTTCTTC

J: TRBJ2-3
size: many
V: TRBV5-1
D: .
CDR3: CASSSNSPILTDTQYF
DNA: TGCGCCAGCAGCTCGAACTCGCCTATTTTAACAGATACGCAGTATTTT

J: TRBJ1-2
size: many
V: TRBV5-1
D: .
CDR3: CASRATGFYGYTF
DNA: TGCGCCAGCAGAGCTACAGGATTCTACGGCTACACCTTC

J: TRBJ2-7
size: many
V: TRBV20-1
D: TRBD2
CDR3: CSARPITPGTSGALYEQYF
DNA: TGCAGTGCTAGACCAATCACTCCCGGGACTAGCGGGGCCCTCTACGAGCAGTACTTC

J: TRBJ2-3
size: many
V: TRBV20-1
D: .
CDR3: CSARLDNTDTQYF
DNA: TGCAGTGCTAGACTTGATAACACAGATACGCAGTATTTT

J: TRBJ2-7
size: many
V: TRBV7-2
D: TRBD2
CDR3: CASSPPGLAGGVTLYF
DNA: TGTGCCAGCAGCCCCCCGGGACTAGCGGGGGGGGTTACTCTGTACTTC

J: TRBJ2-7
size: many
V: TRBV6-5
D: TRBD1
CDR3: CASSYSSARQGAREQYF
DNA: TGTGCCAGCAGTTACTCTAGTGCTCGACAGGGGGCAAGGGAGCAGTACTTC

J: TRBJ1-5
size: many
V: TRBV12-3/TRBV12-4
D: TRBD1
CDR3: CASSPGTGVDGNQPQHF
DNA: TGTGCCAGCAGCCCCGGGACAGGGGTTGATGGCAATCAGCCCCAGCATTTT

J: TRBJ1-3
size: many
V: TRBV2
D: .
CDR3: CASSEVSSGNTIYF
DNA: TGTGCCAGCAGTGAAGTTAGTTCGGGAAACACCATATATTTT

J: TRBJ1-1
size: many
V: TRBV27
D: TRBD1
CDR3: CASSPGTGANTEAFF
DNA: TGTGCCAGCAGTCCCGGGACAGGGGCGAACACTGAAGCTTTCTTT

J: TRBJ2-1
size: many
V: TRBV7-8
D: .
CDR3: CASSLARLYNEQFF
DNA: TGTGCCAGCAGCTTAGCACGGCTATACAATGAGCAGTTCTTC